This TCR beta chain was identified during a study of blood T cell repertoires in COVID-19. Study as a whole: The United States, Italy and Spain provided the acute and convalescent COVID-19 samples. The analysed material was cDNA or gDNA that came from T cells, B-cell-depleted T cells, or PBMCs.

Trimming left V 5 bases short and J 8 bases short, with 10 bases between. The CDR3 has 11 amino acids. Germline V gives CDR1 SGHRS, CDR2 YFSETQ. Per the authors' pipeline: Cell counts per sample came from amplifying reference gene primers. TCRdb keeps only in-frame clones here, not all; method: immunoSEQ multiplex PCR. The V and J calls and the clone size are those of that table, but D and trimming were determined from the DNA. The sample includes around 59,000 clones, roughly 70% of them seen just once. This clonotype was sampled from a woman aged 45 to 65 with active or convalescent COVID-19. V usage is TRBV5-1 and J usage is TRBJ1-1, with D tentatively TRBD1 (5 bases). Input material: peripheral blood. Here the CDR3 reads CASSRDFEAFF. The CDR3 coding sequence is TGCGCCAGCAGTCGGGACTTCGAAGCTTTCTTT.